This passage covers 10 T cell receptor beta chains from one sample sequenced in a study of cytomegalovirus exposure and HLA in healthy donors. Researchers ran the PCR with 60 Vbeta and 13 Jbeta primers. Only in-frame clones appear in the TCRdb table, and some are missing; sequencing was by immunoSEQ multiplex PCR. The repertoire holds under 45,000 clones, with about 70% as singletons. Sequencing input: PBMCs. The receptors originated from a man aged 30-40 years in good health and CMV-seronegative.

CDR3 loop: CASTNLGAGATYEQYF. CDR3 DNA sequence: TGTGCCAGCACAAATCTCGGGGCAGGGGCCACCTACGAGCAGTACTTC. The rearrangement joins TRBV28 to TRBJ2-7, with D perhaps matching TRBD1 (6 bases). The CDR3 length is 16 residues. CDR1 is MDHEN and CDR2 is SYDVKM in the germline V gene. The V end was cut by 7 bases, the J end by 2 bases, with 21 bases between.

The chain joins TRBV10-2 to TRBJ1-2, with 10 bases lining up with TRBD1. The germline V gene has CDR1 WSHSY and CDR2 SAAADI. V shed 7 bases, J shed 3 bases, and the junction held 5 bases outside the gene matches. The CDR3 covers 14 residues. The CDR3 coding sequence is TGCGCCAGCATCCCTGACAGGGGGCACTATGGCTACACCTTC. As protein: CASIPDRGHYGYTF.

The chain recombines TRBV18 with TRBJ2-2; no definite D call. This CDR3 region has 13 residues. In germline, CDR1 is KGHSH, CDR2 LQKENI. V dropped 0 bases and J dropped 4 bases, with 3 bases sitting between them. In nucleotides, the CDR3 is TGTGCCAGCTCACCACCCGGCACCGGGGAGCTGTTTTTT. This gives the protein CASSPPGTGELFF. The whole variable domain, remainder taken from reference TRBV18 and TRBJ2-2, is NAGVMQNPRHLVRRRGQEARLRCSPMKGHSHVYWYRQLPEEGLKFMVYLQKENIIDESGMPKERFSAEFPKEGPSILRIQQVVRGDSAAYFCASSPPGTGELFFGEGSRLTVL.

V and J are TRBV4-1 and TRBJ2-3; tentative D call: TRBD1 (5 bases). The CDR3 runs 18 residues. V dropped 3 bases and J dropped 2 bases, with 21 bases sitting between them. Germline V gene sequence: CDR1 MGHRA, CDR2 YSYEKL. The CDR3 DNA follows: TGCGCCAGCAGCCAGATTCGTCGGTCAACAGGAATCACAGATACGCAGTATTTT. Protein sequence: CASSQIRRSTGITDTQYF.

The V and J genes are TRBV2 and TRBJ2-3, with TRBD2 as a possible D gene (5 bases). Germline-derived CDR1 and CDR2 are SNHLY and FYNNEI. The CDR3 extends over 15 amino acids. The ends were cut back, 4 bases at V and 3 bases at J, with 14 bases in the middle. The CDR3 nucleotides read TGTGCCAGCAGTGCAGGTCTAGCTGGAACAGATACGCAGTATTTT. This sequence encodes CASSAGLAGTDTQYF. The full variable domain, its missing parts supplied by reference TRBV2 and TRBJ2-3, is EPEVTQTPSHQVTQMGQEVILRCVPISNHLYFYWYRQILGQKVEFLVSFYNNEISEKSEIFDDQFSVERPDGSNFTLKIRSTKLEDSAMYFCASSAGLAGTDTQYFGPGTRLTVL.

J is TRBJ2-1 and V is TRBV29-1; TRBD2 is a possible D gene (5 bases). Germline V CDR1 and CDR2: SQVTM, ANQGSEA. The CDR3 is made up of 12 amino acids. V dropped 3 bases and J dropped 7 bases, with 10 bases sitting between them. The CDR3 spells CSVDRGLNEQFF. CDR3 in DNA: TGCAGCGTTGATCGAGGACTTAATGAGCAGTTCTTC.

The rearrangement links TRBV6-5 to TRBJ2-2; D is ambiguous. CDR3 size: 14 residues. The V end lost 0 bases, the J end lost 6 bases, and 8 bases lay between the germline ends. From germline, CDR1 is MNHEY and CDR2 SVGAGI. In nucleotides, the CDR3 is TGTGCCAGCAGTTACTCCCCGTTCCCCGGGGAGCTGTTTTTT. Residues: CASSYSPFPGELFF.

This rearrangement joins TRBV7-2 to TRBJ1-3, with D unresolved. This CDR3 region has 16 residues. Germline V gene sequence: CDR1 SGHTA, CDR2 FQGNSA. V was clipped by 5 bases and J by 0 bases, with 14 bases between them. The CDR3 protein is CASSLEWRVSGNTIYF. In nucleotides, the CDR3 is TGTGCCAGCAGCCTAGAGTGGAGGGTCTCTGGAAACACCATATATTTT.

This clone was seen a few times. CDR3 coding DNA: TGCGCCAGCAGCACCCGACAGGGGGGAAACACTGAAGCTTTCTTT. Its protein is CASSTRQGGNTEAFF. The V call is TRBV4-3, the J call TRBJ1-1, with 9 bases aligning to TRBD1. Germline lookup yields CDR1 LGHNA and CDR2 YSLEER. Trimming took 5 bases from V and 2 from J; bases not matched to a gene: 6. The CDR3 sequence is 15 residues long.

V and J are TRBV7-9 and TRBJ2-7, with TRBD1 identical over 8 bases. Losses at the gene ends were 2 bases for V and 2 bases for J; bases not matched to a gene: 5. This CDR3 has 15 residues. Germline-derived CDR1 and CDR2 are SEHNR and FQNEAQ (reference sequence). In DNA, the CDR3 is TGTGCCAGCAGCTTATCGGGCAGGGGGCCCTACGAGCAGTACTTC. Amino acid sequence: CASSLSGRGPYEQYF.